This TCR beta chain is drawn from a study of blood T cells in healthy people across ages. The V and J ends lost 5 bases and 4 bases, in that order; junction bases with no gene match: 11. The CDR3 runs 16 residues. CDR1 is SGHTA and CDR2 is FQGNSA in the germline V gene. All donors came from Russia, were Caucasian and healthy, and spanned ages roughly 6 to 100. Isolating PBMCs gave at least 6 million of these cells per sample. This clonotype showed up just a few times. For the second PCR, which ran for about 7 to 11 cycles, a sample-barcoded 5' primer and a J-beta primer mix were used. Via MiXCR, TCRdb re-called the 5' RACE reads, giving one row per CDR3 protein. The table has 1.5 million to 2 million distinct CDR3 sequences, approximately 40% seen once.

This sequence joins TRBV7-2 and TRBJ2-4; TRBD1 matches at 7 bases. This clonotype was obtained from a human donor in good health. Sequenced material: blood. The CDR3 sequence: CASSDFNRDRKNIQYF. Here the CDR3 DNA reads TGTGCCAGCAGCGATTTTAACCGGGACAGAAAAAACATTCAGTACTTC.